Included here is one TCR beta chain sequence, with context. About 0.5 to 1 ug RNA was reverse transcribed with random hexamers. TCRdb re-analysed the immunoSEQ multiplex PCR reads in MiXCR, keeping a single row per CDR3 protein. The repertoire has some 200,000 distinct CDR3 sequences, roughly 91% of them found once; the top ten carry around 0.079%. TEMRA cells were FACS-enriched, while CD8+ and CD4+ T cells were negatively isolated. This record comes from a study of CD8 T cells in Susac syndrome. This CDR3 comprises 14 residues. Trimming pared 6 bases from V and 0 bases from J, leaving 8 bases between. Germline CDR1 is MDHEN and CDR2 is SYDVKM.

The TCR was taken from a human donor with Susac syndrome. The chain has TRBV28 and TRBJ1-4; D is undetermined. The sequencing input was CD4+ T cells from PBMCs. The CDR3 nucleotides are TGTGCCAGCAGACCCACAGCAACTAATGAAAAACTGTTTTTT. Translating gives CASRPTATNEKLFF.